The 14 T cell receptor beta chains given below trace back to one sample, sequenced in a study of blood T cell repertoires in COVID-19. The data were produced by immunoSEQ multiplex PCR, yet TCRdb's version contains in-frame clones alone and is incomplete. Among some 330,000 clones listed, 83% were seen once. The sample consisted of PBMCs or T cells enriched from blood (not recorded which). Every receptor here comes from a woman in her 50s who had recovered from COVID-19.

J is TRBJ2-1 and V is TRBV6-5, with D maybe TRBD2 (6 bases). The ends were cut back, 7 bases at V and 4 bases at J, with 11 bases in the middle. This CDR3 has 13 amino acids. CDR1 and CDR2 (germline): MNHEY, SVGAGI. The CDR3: CASKGEEYNEQFF. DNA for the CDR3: TGTGCCAGCAAAGGGGAGGAATACAATGAGCAGTTCTTC.

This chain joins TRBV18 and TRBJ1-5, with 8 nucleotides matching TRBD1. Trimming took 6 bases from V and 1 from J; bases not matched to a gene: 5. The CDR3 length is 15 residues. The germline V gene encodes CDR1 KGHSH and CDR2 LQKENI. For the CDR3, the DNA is TGTGCCAGCTCCGGACAGGGTTCGAGCAATCAGCCCCAGCATTTT. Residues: CASSGQGSSNQPQHF.

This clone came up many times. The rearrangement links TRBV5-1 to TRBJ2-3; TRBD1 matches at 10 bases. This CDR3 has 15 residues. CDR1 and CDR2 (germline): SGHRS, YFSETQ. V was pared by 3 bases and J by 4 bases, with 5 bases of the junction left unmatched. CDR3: CASSSHGTGADTQYF. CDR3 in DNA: TGCGCCAGCAGCTCACACGGGACAGGGGCAGATACGCAGTATTTT.

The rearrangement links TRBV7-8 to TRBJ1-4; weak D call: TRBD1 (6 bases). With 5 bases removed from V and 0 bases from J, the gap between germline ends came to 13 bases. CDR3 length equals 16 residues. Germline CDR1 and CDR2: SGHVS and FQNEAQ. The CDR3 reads CASSPQGFPTNEKLFF. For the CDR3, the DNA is TGTGCCAGCAGCCCTCAGGGGTTCCCAACTAATGAAAAACTGTTTTTT.

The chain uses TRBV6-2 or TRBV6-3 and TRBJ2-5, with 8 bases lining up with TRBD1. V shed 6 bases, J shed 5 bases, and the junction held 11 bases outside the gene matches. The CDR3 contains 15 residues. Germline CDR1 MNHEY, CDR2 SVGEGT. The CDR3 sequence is CASSERQGTGETQYF. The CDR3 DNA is TGTGCCAGCAGCGAGAGACAGGGGACGGGGGAGACCCAGTACTTC.

CDR3: CAISDRQGMAEGEAFF. Written as DNA, the CDR3 is TGTGCCATCAGTGATCGGCAGGGGATGGCTGAGGGTGAAGCTTTCTTT. V is TRBV10-3 and J is TRBJ1-1; D may be TRBD1 (6 bases). V was shortened by 3 bases and J by 7 bases, with 21 bases between the two germline ends. This CDR3 is built from 16 residues. CDR1 is ENHRY, CDR2 SYGVKD, per germline.

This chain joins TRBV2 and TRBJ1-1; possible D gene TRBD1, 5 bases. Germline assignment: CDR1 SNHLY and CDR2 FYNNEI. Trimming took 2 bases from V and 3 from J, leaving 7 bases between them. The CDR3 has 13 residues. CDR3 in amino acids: CASSEPGDTEAFF. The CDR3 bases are TGTGCCAGCAGTGAACCGGGGGACACTGAAGCTTTCTTT.

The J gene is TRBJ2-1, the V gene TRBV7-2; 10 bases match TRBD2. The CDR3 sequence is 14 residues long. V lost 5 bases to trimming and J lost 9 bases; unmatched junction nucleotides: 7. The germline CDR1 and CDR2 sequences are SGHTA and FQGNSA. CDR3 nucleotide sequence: TGTGCCAGCAGCCTCACTAGCGGGGTTGGTGAGCAGTTCTTC. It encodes CASSLTSGVGEQFF.

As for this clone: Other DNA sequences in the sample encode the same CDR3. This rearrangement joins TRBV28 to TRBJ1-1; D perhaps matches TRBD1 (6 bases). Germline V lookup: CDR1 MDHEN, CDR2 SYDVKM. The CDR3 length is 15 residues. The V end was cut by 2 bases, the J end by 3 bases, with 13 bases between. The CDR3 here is CASSLGGARDTEAFF. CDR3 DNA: TGTGCCAGCAGTTTAGGGGGGGCAAGGGACACTGAAGCTTTCTTT.

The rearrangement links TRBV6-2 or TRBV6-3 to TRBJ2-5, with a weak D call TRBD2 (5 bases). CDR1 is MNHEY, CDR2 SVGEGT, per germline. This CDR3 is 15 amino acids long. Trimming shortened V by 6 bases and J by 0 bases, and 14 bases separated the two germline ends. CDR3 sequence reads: CASSREGAYQETQYF. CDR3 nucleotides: TGTGCCAGCAGCAGAGAGGGAGCCTACCAAGAGACCCAGTACTTC.

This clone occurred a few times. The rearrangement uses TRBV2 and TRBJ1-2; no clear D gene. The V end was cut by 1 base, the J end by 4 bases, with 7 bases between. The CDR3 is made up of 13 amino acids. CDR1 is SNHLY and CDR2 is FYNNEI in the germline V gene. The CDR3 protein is CASSEGRGYGYTF. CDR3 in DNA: TGTGCCAGCAGTGAAGGCCGGGGCTATGGCTACACCTTC.

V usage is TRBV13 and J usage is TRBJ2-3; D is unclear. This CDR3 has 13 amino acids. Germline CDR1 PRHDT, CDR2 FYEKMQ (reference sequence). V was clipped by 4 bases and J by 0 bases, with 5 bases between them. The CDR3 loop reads CASSSTSTDTQYF. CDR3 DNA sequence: TGTGCCAGCAGCTCGACTAGCACAGATACGCAGTATTTT.

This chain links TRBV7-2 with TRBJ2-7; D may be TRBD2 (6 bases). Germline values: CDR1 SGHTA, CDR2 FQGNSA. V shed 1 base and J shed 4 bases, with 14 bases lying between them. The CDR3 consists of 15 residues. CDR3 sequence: CASSLGLVEKYEQYF. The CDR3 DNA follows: TGTGCCAGCAGCTTAGGACTAGTCGAGAAGTACGAGCAGTACTTC.

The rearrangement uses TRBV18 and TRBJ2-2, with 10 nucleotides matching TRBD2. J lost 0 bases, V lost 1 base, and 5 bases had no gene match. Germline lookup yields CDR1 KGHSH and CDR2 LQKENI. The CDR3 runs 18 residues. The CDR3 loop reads CASSPLPAGGSNTGELFF. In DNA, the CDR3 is TGTGCCAGCTCACCACTGCCAGCGGGAGGGTCGAACACCGGGGAGCTGTTTTTT.